Below, one TCR beta chain is given with its context. Looked up from germline, CDR1 is SGHVS and CDR2 is FNYEAQ. The CDR3 extends over 16 amino acids. Trimming at V came to 2 bases and at J to 5 bases, leaving 7 bases not matched to a gene. The data belong to a study of blood T cell repertoires in COVID-19. As for the study in general: PBMCs, B-cell-depleted T cells, or T cells provided the cDNA or gDNA that made up the material.

In the original analysis: From reference gene primer amplification, estimates of nucleated cell counts were derived. Method: immunoSEQ multiplex PCR; TCRdb's copy keeps in-frame clones and lacks some. V and J calls plus clone size are reproduced from that table; the DNA served to infer D and trimming. The sample holds about 59,000 clones, roughly 78% seen once. Sequenced input: peripheral blood. The sequence came from a man aged 55 to 69 with acute or convalescent COVID-19. The chain employs TRBV7-6 and TRBJ2-4; 9 bases line up with TRBD2. The CDR3 reads CASSLTAGGNQNIQYF. CDR3 DNA: TGTGCCAGCAGCTTAACGGCGGGGGGGAATCAAAACATTCAGTACTTC.